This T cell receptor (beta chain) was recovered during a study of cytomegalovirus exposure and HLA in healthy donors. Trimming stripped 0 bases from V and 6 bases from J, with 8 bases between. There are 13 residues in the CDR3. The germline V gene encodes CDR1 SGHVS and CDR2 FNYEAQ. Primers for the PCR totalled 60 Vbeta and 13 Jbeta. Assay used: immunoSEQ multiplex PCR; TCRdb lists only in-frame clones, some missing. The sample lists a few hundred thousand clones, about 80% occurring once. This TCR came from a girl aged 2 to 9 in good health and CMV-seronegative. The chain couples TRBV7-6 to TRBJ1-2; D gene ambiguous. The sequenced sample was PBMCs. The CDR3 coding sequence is TGTGCCAGCAGCTTAGCAGAGGATGATGGCTACACCTTC. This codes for CASSLAEDDGYTF.